The 8 T cell receptor beta chains presented below share a single source sample, sequenced in a study of T cells expressing NK-cell markers. TCRdb re-called the 5' RACE reads, yielding one record per CDR3 amino acid sequence without DNA. The sample includes some 410,000 distinct CDR3 sequences. Sequenced sample: blood T cells: a sorted CD56 or NKG2C T cell subset, CD4+ or CD8+ T cells, or bulk PBMC T cells (not recorded which). These receptors all stem from a woman aged 18-70 years in good health.

CDR3 residues: CASSVAPGLGTDTQYF. This chain joins TRBV9 and TRBJ2-3. The length of the CDR3 is 16 residues. The V gene's germline CDR1 is SGDLS and CDR2 YYNGEE.

The chain links TRBV20-1 to TRBJ1-3; TCRdb proposes TRBD1, but this gene call is untestable without DNA. The CDR3 runs 14 residues. From germline, CDR1 is DFQATT and CDR2 SNEGSKA (reference sequence). CDR3 loop: CSAPGTTSGNTIYF.

This chain uses TRBV14 with TRBJ1-1. CDR1 SGHDN and CDR2 FVKESK come from the germline V gene. The CDR3 is 14 amino acids. The CDR3 is CASSPETGNTEAFF.

V gene TRBV28 combines with J gene TRBJ2-1; TCRdb calls TRBD2, which cannot be checked without DNA. In germline, CDR1 is MDHEN, CDR2 SYDVKM. There are 13 residues in the CDR3. The CDR3 sequence is CASRSAKGNEQFF.

V and J are TRBV4-3 and TRBJ2-3; without DNA, the TCRdb call of TRBD1 cannot be checked. Germline loops: CDR1 LGHNA, CDR2 YSLEER. The CDR3 contains 16 residues. CDR3 region: CASSHSWGTVTDTQYF.

The J gene is TRBJ2-1, the V gene TRBV5-4; no DNA is available, so the TRBD1 call from TCRdb remains unchecked. Looked up from germline, CDR1 is SGHNT and CDR2 is YYREEE (reference sequence). This CDR3 has 16 residues. The CDR3 spells CASSSTVAGGVNEQFF.

The CDR3 sequence: CATSRGGFYAQFF. This rearrangement joins TRBV15 to TRBJ2-1; TCRdb calls TRBD1, which cannot be checked without DNA. Per germline, CDR1 LNHNV and CDR2 YYDKDF (reference sequence). There are 13 residues in the CDR3.

This CDR3 is CASSKPPLDTQYF. The chain carries TRBV7-3 and TRBJ2-3; TCRdb proposes TRBD1, but this gene call is untestable without DNA. The CDR3 sequence is 13 residues long. CDR1 SGHTA and CDR2 FQGTGA come from the germline V gene.